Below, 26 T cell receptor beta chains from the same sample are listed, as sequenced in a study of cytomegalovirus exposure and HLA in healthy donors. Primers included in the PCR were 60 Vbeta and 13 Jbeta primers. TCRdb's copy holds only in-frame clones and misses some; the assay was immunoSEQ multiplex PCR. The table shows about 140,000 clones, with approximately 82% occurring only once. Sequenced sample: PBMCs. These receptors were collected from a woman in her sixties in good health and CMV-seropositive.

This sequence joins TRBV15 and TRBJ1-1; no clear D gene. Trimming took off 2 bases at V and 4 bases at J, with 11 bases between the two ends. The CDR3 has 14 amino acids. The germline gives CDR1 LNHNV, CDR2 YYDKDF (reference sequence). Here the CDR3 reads CATSRSKPGTEAFF. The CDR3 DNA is TGTGCCACCAGCAGAAGCAAGCCGGGCACTGAAGCTTTCTTT.

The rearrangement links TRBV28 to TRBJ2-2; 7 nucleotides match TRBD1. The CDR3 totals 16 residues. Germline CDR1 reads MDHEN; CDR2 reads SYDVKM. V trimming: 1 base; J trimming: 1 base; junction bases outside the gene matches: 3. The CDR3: CASSLFQGENTGELFF. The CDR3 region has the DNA TGTGCCAGCAGTTTATTCCAGGGGGAGAACACCGGGGAGCTGTTTTTT.

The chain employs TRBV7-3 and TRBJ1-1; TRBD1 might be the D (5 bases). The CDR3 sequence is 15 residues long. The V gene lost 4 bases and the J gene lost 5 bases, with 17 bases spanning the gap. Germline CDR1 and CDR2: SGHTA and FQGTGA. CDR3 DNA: TGTGCCAGCAGCTCAGGACCGTCGGGGGGTACTGAAGCTTTCTTT. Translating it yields CASSSGPSGGTEAFF.

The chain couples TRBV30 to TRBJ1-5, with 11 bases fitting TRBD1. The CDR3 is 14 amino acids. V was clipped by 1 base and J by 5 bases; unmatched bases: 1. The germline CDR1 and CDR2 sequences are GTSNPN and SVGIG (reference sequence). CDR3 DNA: TGTGCCTGGAGTGGGACAGGGGGCGATCAGCCCCAGCATTTT. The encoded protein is CAWSGTGGDQPQHF.

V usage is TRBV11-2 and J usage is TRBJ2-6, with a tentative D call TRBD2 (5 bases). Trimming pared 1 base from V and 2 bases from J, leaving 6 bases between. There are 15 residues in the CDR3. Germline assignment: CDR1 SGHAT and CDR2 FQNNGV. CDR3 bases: TGTGCCAGCAGCTTAGGGGGAGCTGGGGCCAACGTCCTGACTTTC. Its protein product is CASSLGGAGANVLTF.

The CDR3 DNA reads TGTGCCAGCAGCCCGTGGACAGGCGAAGCTTTCTTT. Its translation: CASSPWTGEAFF. The chain carries TRBV11-3 and TRBJ1-1; 7 bases map to TRBD1. Per germline, CDR1 SGHNT and CDR2 YENEEA. Trimming at V came to 5 bases and at J to 8 bases, leaving 5 bases not matched to a gene. The CDR3 spans 12 residues.

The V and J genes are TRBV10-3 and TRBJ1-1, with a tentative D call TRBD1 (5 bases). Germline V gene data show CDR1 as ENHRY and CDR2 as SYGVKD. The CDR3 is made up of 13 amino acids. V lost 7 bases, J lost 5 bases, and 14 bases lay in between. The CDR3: CAIMGTLATEAFF. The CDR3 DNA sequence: TGTGCCATCATGGGGACTCTGGCGACTGAAGCTTTCTTT.

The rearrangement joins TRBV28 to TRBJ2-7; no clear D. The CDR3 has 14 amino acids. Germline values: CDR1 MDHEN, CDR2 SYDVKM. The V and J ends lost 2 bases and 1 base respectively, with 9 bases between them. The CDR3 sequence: CASSLRVFSYEQYF. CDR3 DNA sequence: TGTGCCAGCAGTTTAAGAGTTTTTTCCTACGAGCAGTACTTC.

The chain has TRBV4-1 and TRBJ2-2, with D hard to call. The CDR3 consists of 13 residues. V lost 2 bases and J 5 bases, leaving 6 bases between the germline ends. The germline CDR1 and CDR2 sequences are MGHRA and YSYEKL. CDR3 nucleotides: TGCGCCAGCAGCCAATACTATACCGGGGAGCTGTTTTTT. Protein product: CASSQYYTGELFF.

The DNA of the CDR3 is TGTGCCAGCAGTCCTAGGACTAGCGGGAGTGGTGAGCAGTTCTTC. It specifies CASSPRTSGSGEQFF. The chain recombines TRBV28 with TRBJ2-1; 13 nucleotides match TRBD2. CDR1 and CDR2 (germline): MDHEN, SYDVKM. V trimming: 5 bases; J trimming: 9 bases; junction bases outside the gene matches: 7. The CDR3 consists of 15 residues.

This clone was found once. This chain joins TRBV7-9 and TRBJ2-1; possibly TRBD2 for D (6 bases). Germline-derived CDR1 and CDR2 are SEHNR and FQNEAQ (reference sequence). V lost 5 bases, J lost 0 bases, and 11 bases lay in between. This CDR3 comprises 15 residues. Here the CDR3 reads CASSKAGPSYNEQFF. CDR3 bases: TGTGCCAGCAGCAAAGCGGGCCCCTCCTACAATGAGCAGTTCTTC.

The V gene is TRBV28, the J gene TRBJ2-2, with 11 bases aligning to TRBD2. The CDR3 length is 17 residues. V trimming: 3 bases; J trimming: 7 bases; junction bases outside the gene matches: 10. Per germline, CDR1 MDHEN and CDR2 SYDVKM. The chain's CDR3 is CASSFPPGLAAFGELFF. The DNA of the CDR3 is TGTGCCAGCAGTTTTCCCCCGGGACTAGCGGCTTTCGGGGAGCTGTTTTTT.

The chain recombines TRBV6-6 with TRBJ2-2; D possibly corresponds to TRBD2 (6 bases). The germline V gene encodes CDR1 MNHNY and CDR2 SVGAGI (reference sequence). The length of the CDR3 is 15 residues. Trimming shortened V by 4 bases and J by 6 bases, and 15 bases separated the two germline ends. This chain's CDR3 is CASSSPGRGSGELFF. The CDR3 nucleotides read TGTGCCAGCAGTTCTCCCGGACGGGGGTCCGGGGAGCTGTTTTTT.

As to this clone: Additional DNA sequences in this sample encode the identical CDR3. The CDR3 DNA sequence: TGCGCCAGCAGCTTACAACCAGGGGGGAGTACCGGGGAGCTGTTTTTT. Protein product: CASSLQPGGSTGELFF. The J gene is TRBJ2-2, the V gene TRBV5-1; a possible D gene is TRBD1 (7 bases). Germline CDR1 and CDR2: SGHRS and YFSETQ. Trimming removed 2 bases from V and 5 bases from J, with 16 bases in between. The CDR3 length is 16 residues.

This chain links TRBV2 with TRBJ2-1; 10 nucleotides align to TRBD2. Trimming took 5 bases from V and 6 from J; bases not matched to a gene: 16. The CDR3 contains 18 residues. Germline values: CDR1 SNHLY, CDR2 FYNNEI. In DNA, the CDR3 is TGTGCCAGCAGTAAGCGGCCCCCCGCTAGCGGGAGCATCAATGAGCAGTTCTTC. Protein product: CASSKRPPASGSINEQFF. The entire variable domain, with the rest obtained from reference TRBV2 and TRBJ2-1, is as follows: EPEVTQTPSHQVTQMGQEVILRCVPISNHLYFYWYRQILGQKVEFLVSFYNNEISEKSEIFDDQFSVERPDGSNFTLKIRSTKLEDSAMYFCASSKRPPASGSINEQFFGPGTRLTVL.

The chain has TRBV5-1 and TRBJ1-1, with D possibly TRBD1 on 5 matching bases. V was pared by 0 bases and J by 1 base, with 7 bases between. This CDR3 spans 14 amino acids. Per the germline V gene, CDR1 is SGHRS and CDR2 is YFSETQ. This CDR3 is CASSLVGQNTEAFF. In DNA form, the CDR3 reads TGCGCCAGCAGCTTGGTGGGGCAGAACACTGAAGCTTTCTTT.

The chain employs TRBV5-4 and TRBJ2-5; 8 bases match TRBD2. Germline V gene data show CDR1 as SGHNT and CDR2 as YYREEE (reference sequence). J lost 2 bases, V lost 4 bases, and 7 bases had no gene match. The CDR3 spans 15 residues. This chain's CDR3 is CASSREGTIQETQYF. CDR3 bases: TGTGCCAGCAGCCGGGAGGGGACGATACAAGAGACCCAGTACTTC.

The CDR3 DNA follows: TGTGCCAGCAGTTACGGGAGGGACCAAGAGACCCAGTACTTC. This gives the protein CASSYGRDQETQYF. The chain is built from TRBV6-6 and TRBJ2-5; 7 nucleotides agree with TRBD2. Germline V lookup: CDR1 MNHNY, CDR2 SVGAGI (reference sequence). V lost 2 bases and J lost 0; bases outside the gene matches: 0. The CDR3 sequence is 14 residues long.

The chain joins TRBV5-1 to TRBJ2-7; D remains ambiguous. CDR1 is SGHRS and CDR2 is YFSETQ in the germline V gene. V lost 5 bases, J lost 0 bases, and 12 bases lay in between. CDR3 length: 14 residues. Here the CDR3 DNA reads TGCGCCAGCAGTGGAGATGTTAACTCCTACGAGCAGTACTTC. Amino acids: CASSGDVNSYEQYF.

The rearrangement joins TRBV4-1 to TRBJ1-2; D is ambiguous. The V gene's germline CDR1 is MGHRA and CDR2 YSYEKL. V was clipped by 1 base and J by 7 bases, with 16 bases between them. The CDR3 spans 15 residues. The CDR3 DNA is TGCGCCAGCAGCCAAGGAGTGCGGGGTCTTGCTGGCTACACCTTC. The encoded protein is CASSQGVRGLAGYTF.

In DNA form, the CDR3 reads TGTGCCATCAGTCCCAGCGGGGATTCATACGAGCAGTACTTC. It encodes CAISPSGDSYEQYF. V is TRBV10-3 and J is TRBJ2-7; TRBD2 agrees at 7 bases. This CDR3 comprises 14 residues. The V gene's germline CDR1 is ENHRY and CDR2 SYGVKD. V lost 5 bases to trimming and J lost 4 bases; unmatched junction nucleotides: 8.

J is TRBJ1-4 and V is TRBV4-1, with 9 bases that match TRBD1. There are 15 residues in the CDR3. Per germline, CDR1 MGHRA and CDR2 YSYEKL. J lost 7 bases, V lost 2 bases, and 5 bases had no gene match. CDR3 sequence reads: CASSQWTGEGEKLFF. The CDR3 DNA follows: TGCGCCAGCAGCCAATGGACAGGGGAAGGTGAAAAACTGTTTTTT.

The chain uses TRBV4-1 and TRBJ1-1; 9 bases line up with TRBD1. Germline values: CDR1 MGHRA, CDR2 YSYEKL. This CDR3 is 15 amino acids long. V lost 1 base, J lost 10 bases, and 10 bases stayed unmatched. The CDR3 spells CASSQVPGQGSGAFF. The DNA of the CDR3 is TGCGCCAGCAGCCAAGTCCCGGGACAGGGAAGTGGAGCTTTCTTT.

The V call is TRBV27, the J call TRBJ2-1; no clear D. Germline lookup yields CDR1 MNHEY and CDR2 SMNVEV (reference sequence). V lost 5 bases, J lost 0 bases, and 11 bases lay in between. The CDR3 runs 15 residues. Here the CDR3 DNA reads TGTGCCAGCAGTGCCCAAACCAGCTCCTACAATGAGCAGTTCTTC. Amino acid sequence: CASSAQTSSYNEQFF.

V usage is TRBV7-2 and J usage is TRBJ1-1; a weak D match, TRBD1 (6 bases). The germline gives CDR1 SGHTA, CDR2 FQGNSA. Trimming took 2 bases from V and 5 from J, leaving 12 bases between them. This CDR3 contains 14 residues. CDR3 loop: CASSLQGHGTEAFF. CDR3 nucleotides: TGTGCCAGCAGCTTACAGGGGCATGGTACTGAAGCTTTCTTT.

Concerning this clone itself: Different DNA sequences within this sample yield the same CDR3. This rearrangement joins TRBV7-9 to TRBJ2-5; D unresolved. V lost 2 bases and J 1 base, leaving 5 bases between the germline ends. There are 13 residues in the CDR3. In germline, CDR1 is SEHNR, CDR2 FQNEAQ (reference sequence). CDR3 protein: CASSLSGQETQYF. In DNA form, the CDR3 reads TGTGCCAGCAGCTTATCAGGCCAAGAGACCCAGTACTTC.